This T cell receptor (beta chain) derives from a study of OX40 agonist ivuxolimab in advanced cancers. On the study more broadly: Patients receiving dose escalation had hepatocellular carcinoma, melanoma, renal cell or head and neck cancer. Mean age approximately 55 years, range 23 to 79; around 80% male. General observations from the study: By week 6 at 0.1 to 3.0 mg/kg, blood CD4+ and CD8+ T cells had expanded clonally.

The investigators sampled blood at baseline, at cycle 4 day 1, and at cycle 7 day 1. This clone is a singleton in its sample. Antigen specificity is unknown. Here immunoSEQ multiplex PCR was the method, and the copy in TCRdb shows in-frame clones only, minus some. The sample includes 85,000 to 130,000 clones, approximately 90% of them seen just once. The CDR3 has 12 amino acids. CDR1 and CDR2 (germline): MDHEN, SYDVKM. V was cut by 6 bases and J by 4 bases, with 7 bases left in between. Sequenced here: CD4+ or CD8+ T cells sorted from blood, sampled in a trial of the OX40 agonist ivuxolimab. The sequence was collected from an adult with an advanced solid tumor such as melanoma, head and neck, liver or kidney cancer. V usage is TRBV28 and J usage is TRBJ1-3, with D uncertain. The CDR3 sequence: CASRNIGNTIYF. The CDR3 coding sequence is TGTGCCAGCAGGAATATAGGAAACACCATATATTTT.